This T cell receptor (beta chain) was sequenced for a study of PD-1 blockade in classical Hodgkin lymphoma. With no exception, relapse followed autologous stem cell transplantation in all patients, and brentuximab vedotin exposure varied. CDR1 MNHEY and CDR2 SVGAGI come from the germline V gene. Trimming at V came to 6 bases and at J to 5 bases, leaving 13 bases not matched to a gene. CDR3 length: 15 amino acids. The repertoire was sequenced with immunoSEQ multiplex PCR; TCRdb's copy has only in-frame clones and lacks some. Altogether about 20,000 clones are present, approximately 84% being singletons, with the ten largest covering roughly 5.9%.

The sequences come from peripheral blood mononuclear cells (PBMCs), collected at baseline. The chain combines TRBV6-5 with TRBJ2-7, with 7 nucleotides matching TRBD2. The receptor was derived from a human donor with classical Hodgkin lymphoma. CDR3 in amino acids: CASSPWEGQWDEQYF. CDR3 DNA: TGTGCCAGCAGCCCTTGGGAGGGGCAATGGGACGAGCAGTACTTC.